This passage covers 29 T cell receptor beta chains from one sample sequenced in a study of cytomegalovirus exposure and HLA in healthy donors. Amplification used 60 Vbeta primers and 13 Jbeta primers. Clones were sequenced by immunoSEQ multiplex PCR, and TCRdb holds only the in-frame ones, with some missing. The table has roughly 97,000 clones, approximately 80% seen once. Sample: PBMCs. All receptors derive from a woman between 18 and 29 years old in good health and CMV-seropositive.

The chain recombines TRBV30 with TRBJ2-5; no definite D call. V shed 5 bases and J shed 13 bases, with 20 bases lying between them. Germline V gene lookup returns CDR1 GTSNPN and CDR2 SVGIG (reference sequence). This CDR3 is 12 amino acids long. The CDR3 reads CAWVASDSRPYF. The CDR3 nucleotides read TGTGCCTGGGTCGCCTCCGACTCCCGCCCGTACTTC.

This chain connects TRBV7-8 to TRBJ2-3, with TRBD2 identical over 7 bases. Trimming at V came to 5 bases and at J to 3 bases, leaving 11 bases not matched to a gene. Germline loops: CDR1 SGHVS, CDR2 FQNEAQ. This CDR3 contains 16 residues. The CDR3 coding sequence is TGTGCCAGCAGCCCTCGGCGGGGCGGGAGTACAGATACGCAGTATTTT. Its protein is CASSPRRGGSTDTQYF.

This clone was seen only a few times. The chain employs TRBV28 and TRBJ1-4; D gene ambiguous. Germline V gene sequence: CDR1 MDHEN, CDR2 SYDVKM. V was pared by 5 bases and J by 0 bases, with 7 bases between. This CDR3 has 14 amino acids. For the CDR3, the DNA is TGTGCCAGCAGTGTTTATGCAACTAATGAAAAACTGTTTTTT. This translates into CASSVYATNEKLFF.

The chain is built from TRBV5-1 and TRBJ1-1; D remains ambiguous. CDR1 is SGHRS and CDR2 is YFSETQ in the germline V gene. The CDR3 is made up of 14 amino acids. The germline V and J ends were trimmed by 3 bases and 11 bases, with 20 bases remaining between them. CDR3 DNA: TGCGCCAGCAGCTGGAAGGACGGAGAGGGAGAGGCTTTCTTT. It encodes CASSWKDGEGEAFF.

The chain recombines TRBV19 with TRBJ1-2; TRBD1 matches 9 bases. Trimming at V came to 4 bases and at J to 3 bases, leaving 6 bases not matched to a gene. Germline V CDR1 and CDR2: LNHDA, SQIVND (reference sequence). The CDR3 runs 15 residues. CDR3 in amino acids: CASSTSGQGYYGYTF. The CDR3 DNA is TGTGCCAGTAGTACCTCGGGACAGGGTTACTATGGCTACACCTTC.

This chain connects TRBV2 to TRBJ1-1, with a possible D match to TRBD1 (6 bases). CDR1 SNHLY and CDR2 FYNNEI come from the germline V gene. This CDR3 region has 13 residues. The V end was cut by 11 bases, the J end by 9 bases, with 22 bases between. This CDR3 reads CAGYPSGGSQAFF. CDR3 sequence (DNA): TGTGCCGGCTACCCCTCGGGGGGCTCGCAAGCTTTCTTT.

This clone was counted a single time. The chain couples TRBV5-1 to TRBJ2-1, with a weak D call TRBD2 (6 bases). Trimming removed 1 base from V and 7 bases from J, with 15 bases in between. From germline, CDR1 is SGHRS and CDR2 YFSETQ. This CDR3 spans 15 amino acids. The CDR3 sequence: CASSLMTGAGNEQFF. DNA of the CDR3: TGCGCCAGCAGCTTGATGACGGGAGCCGGTAATGAGCAGTTCTTC.

The J gene is TRBJ2-7, the V gene TRBV9; 11 nucleotides match TRBD2. The length of the CDR3 is 15 residues. V shed 0 bases, J shed 3 bases, and the junction held 2 bases outside the gene matches. CDR1 is SGDLS and CDR2 is YYNGEE in the germline V gene. As DNA, the CDR3 is TGTGCCAGCAGCGTAGGACTAGCGGGAATCTACGAGCAGTACTTC. Amino acids: CASSVGLAGIYEQYF.

This clone was observed a handful of times. The chain has TRBV18 and TRBJ1-5; D ambiguous. The V end lost 3 bases, the J end lost 4 bases, and 13 bases lay between the germline ends. This CDR3 contains 15 residues. The germline V gene has CDR1 KGHSH and CDR2 LQKENI. In nucleotides, the CDR3 is TGTGCCAGCTCACCCCCCGGCGGGCAAAATCAGCCCCAGCATTTT. It codes for CASSPPGGQNQPQHF.

This chain links TRBV28 with TRBJ1-5; 8 positions agree with TRBD1. With 2 bases clipped from V and 6 bases from J, the junction kept 9 bases outside the gene matches. This CDR3 has 16 residues. CDR1 is MDHEN and CDR2 is SYDVKM in the germline V gene. The CDR3 region has the DNA TGTGCCAGCAGTTTACCCGGGACAGGAATTGTTCAGCCCCAGCATTTT. Translated: CASSLPGTGIVQPQHF.

This clone occurred many times. The chain is built from TRBV10-2 and TRBJ2-3; TRBD2 agrees at 9 bases. The J segment lost 1 base and the V segment lost 4 bases, leaving 6 bases of the junction unmatched. The CDR3 totals 16 residues. Germline assignment: CDR1 WSHSY and CDR2 SAAADI. The CDR3 sequence: CASSVGSGSGTDTQYF. The CDR3 region has the DNA TGCGCCAGCAGTGTCGGTAGCGGGAGCGGCACAGATACGCAGTATTTT.

The rearrangement links TRBV7-9 to TRBJ1-4, with unresolved D. The germline gives CDR1 SEHNR, CDR2 FQNEAQ (reference sequence). The CDR3 extends over 16 amino acids. Trimming took off 1 base at V and 8 bases at J, with 17 bases between the two ends. The CDR3 is CASSLGGSPEVEKLFF. The CDR3 coding sequence is TGTGCCAGCAGCTTAGGAGGCAGCCCCGAGGTCGAAAAACTGTTTTTT.

This chain joins TRBV5-1 and TRBJ2-3, with 11 nucleotides matching TRBD2. This CDR3 region has 18 residues. Unmatched junction bases numbered 7, after V lost 1 base and J lost 0 bases. Looked up from germline, CDR1 is SGHRS and CDR2 is YFSETQ. The CDR3 sequence is CASSLRPLAGVSTDTQYF. DNA for the CDR3: TGCGCCAGCAGCTTGCGCCCACTAGCGGGGGTTAGCACAGATACGCAGTATTTT.

Concerning this clone itself: A junction end diverges from the germline sequence, so it may reflect a read error. The CDR3 spells CAGSFPLHQGSTEAFF. CDR3 in DNA: TGTGCCGGCAGCTTCCCACTTCACCAGGGGAGCACTGAAGCTTTCTTT. V is TRBV7-9 and J is TRBJ1-1; TRBD1 might be the D (6 bases). Germline V lookup: CDR1 SEHNR, CDR2 FQNEAQ (reference sequence). The CDR3 runs to 16 residues.

V gene TRBV11-2 combines with J gene TRBJ1-2, with D hard to call. The CDR3 covers 13 residues. Trimming stripped 5 bases from V and 2 bases from J, with 9 bases between. The germline CDR1 and CDR2 sequences are SGHAT and FQNNGV. CDR3 sequence: CASSPSGNYGYTF. CDR3 DNA: TGTGCCAGCAGCCCCTCGGGGAACTATGGCTACACCTTC.

This clone was seen only a few times. The chain carries TRBV4-1 and TRBJ2-7, with D possibly TRBD2 on 6 matching bases. The CDR3 contains 14 residues. Looked up from germline, CDR1 is MGHRA and CDR2 is YSYEKL. V dropped 1 base and J dropped 5 bases, with 12 bases sitting between them. CDR3 coding DNA: TGCGCCAGCAGCCAAGTTCCGGGACTGAACGAGCAGTACTTC. Translated: CASSQVPGLNEQYF.

The chain uses TRBV11-2 and TRBJ1-1; 9 nucleotides align to TRBD1. The CDR3 extends over 14 amino acids. Germline V gene sequence: CDR1 SGHAT, CDR2 FQNNGV. The V and J ends lost 1 base and 3 bases, in that order; junction bases with no gene match: 0. The CDR3 DNA is TGTGCCAGCAGCTTAGGGACAGGGGACACTGAAGCTTTCTTT. This gives the protein CASSLGTGDTEAFF.

The gene calls are TRBV13 and TRBJ1-1; 12 bases align to TRBD1. The junction had 13 bases not matched to a gene; V was cut back by 4 bases and J by 7 bases. The CDR3 spans 17 residues. Germline CDR1 PRHDT, CDR2 FYEKMQ (reference sequence). As DNA, the CDR3 is TGTGCCAGCAGCTCCCCCGGGACAGGGGGCAGAGGTAGTGAAGCTTTCTTT. Amino acids: CASSSPGTGGRGSEAFF.

The chain employs TRBV6-4 and TRBJ2-1; 10 bases map to TRBD2. J gave up 2 bases and V 2 bases, and 0 bases lay outside the gene matches. Germline V lookup: CDR1 MRHNA, CDR2 SNTAGT. The CDR3 is made up of 15 amino acids. The DNA of the CDR3 is TGTGCCAGCAGTGACACTAGCGGGACCTACAATGAGCAGTTCTTC. This encodes CASSDTSGTYNEQFF.

V usage is TRBV27 and J usage is TRBJ2-1; perhaps TRBD1 as D (6 bases). Germline V lookup: CDR1 MNHEY, CDR2 SMNVEV (reference sequence). V lost 0 bases, J lost 16 bases, and 19 bases lay in between. The length of the CDR3 is 14 residues. CDR3 DNA sequence: TGTGCCAGCAGTTTATCGGTGGGGGCCCCCGTAGTATTCTTC. It encodes CASSLSVGAPVVFF.

Of note for this clone: Within the sample, other DNA sequences also encode this same CDR3. The chain recombines TRBV9 with TRBJ2-7, with 7 bases identical to TRBD2. Per the germline V gene, CDR1 is SGDLS and CDR2 is YYNGEE. V lost 0 bases, J lost 0 bases, and 0 bases stayed unmatched. The CDR3 totals 14 residues. The CDR3 is CASSVGGSSYEQYF. In DNA form, the CDR3 reads TGTGCCAGCAGCGTAGGCGGGAGCTCCTACGAGCAGTACTTC.

This clone was recorded once. This chain connects TRBV7-9 to TRBJ1-2; 7 bases map to TRBD1. V shed 10 bases and J 4 bases; nucleotides not matched to a gene: 6. CDR3 length: 12 amino acids. In germline, CDR1 is SEHNR, CDR2 FQNEAQ (reference sequence). CDR3 loop: CAKGDSFYGYTF. The CDR3 DNA reads TGTGCCAAAGGGGACAGCTTCTATGGCTACACCTTC.

The CDR3 sequence: CASSLAGTDTQYF. CDR3 in DNA: TGTGCCAGCAGCTTAGCGGGCACAGATACGCAGTATTTT. The V gene is TRBV5-4, the J gene TRBJ2-3; TRBD2 is a possible D gene (5 bases). Germline V CDR1 and CDR2: SGHNT, YYREEE (reference sequence). This CDR3 region has 13 residues. Trimming took 2 bases from V and 1 from J, leaving 5 bases between them.

The chain couples TRBV28 to TRBJ2-7; 10 nucleotides agree with TRBD1. CDR1 MDHEN and CDR2 SYDVKM come from the germline V gene. Germline trimming cut 2 bases from V and 2 bases from J; bases unmatched to any gene: 0. The CDR3 is 14 residues long. CDR3 sequence: CASSLGQGAYEQYF. The CDR3, as DNA: TGTGCCAGCAGTTTAGGACAGGGGGCCTACGAGCAGTACTTC.

The V call is TRBV4-1, the J call TRBJ2-2, with D unresolved. The germline gives CDR1 MGHRA, CDR2 YSYEKL. V lost 0 bases, J lost 6 bases, and 5 bases lay in between. The CDR3 is 13 residues long. CDR3 region: CASSQDPSGELFF. CDR3 sequence (DNA): TGCGCCAGCAGCCAAGACCCCTCCGGGGAGCTGTTTTTT.

The V call is TRBV9, the J call TRBJ2-1; maybe TRBD2 (6 bases). From germline, CDR1 is SGDLS and CDR2 YYNGEE. The CDR3 extends over 15 amino acids. Trimming took 8 bases from V and 8 from J, leaving 23 bases between them. The CDR3 sequence is CASGGGRDRNDEQFF. In DNA form, the CDR3 reads TGTGCCAGTGGGGGTGGGCGGGACCGGAATGATGAGCAGTTCTTC.

V is TRBV20-1 and J is TRBJ2-7; perhaps TRBD1 as D (5 bases). This CDR3 has 11 amino acids. The V gene's germline CDR1 is DFQATT and CDR2 SNEGSKA (reference sequence). The V end lost 5 bases, the J end lost 6 bases, and 11 bases lay between the germline ends. The CDR3: CSAQGFGEQYF. The CDR3 region has the DNA TGCAGTGCTCAGGGTTTCGGCGAGCAGTACTTC.

This chain uses TRBV5-1 with TRBJ2-5; 7 nucleotides match TRBD1. V gave up 0 bases and J gave up 1 base; unmatched junction bases: 6. Germline loops: CDR1 SGHRS, CDR2 YFSETQ. This CDR3 contains 16 residues. CDR3 bases: TGCGCCAGCAGCTTGGAAGGGGGCGGGTTCCAAGAGACCCAGTACTTC. Its translation is CASSLEGGGFQETQYF.

The sample holds a few counts of this clone. The chain combines TRBV9 with TRBJ2-5; D is possibly TRBD2 (5 bases). The CDR3 contains 14 residues. V gave up 2 bases and J gave up 3 bases, with 11 bases separating them. Germline V lookup: CDR1 SGDLS, CDR2 YYNGEE. This CDR3 reads CASSVYGGKETQYF. DNA for the CDR3: TGTGCCAGCAGCGTGTACGGAGGAAAAGAGACCCAGTACTTC.